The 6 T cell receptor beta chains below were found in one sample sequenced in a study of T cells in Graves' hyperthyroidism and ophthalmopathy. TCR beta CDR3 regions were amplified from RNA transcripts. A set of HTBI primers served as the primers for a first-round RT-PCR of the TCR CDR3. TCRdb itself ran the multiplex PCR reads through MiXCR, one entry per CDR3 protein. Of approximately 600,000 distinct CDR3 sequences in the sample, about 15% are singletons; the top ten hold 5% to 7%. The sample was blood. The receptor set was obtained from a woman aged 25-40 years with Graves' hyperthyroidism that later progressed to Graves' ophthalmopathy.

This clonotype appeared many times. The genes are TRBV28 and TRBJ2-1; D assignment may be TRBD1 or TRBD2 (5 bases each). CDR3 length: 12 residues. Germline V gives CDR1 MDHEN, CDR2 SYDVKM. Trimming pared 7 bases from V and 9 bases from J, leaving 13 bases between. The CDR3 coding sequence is TGTGCCAGCAAGCAAATTGGGGGTGAGCAGTTCTTC. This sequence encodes CASKQIGGEQFF.

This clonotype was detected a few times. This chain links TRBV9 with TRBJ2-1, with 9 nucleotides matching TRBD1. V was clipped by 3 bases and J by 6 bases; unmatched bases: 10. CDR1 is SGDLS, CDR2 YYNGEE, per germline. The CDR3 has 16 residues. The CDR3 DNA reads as TGTGCCAGCAGCGGGAACTCGGGACAGGGTACCAATGAGCAGTTCTTC. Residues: CASSGNSGQGTNEQFF.

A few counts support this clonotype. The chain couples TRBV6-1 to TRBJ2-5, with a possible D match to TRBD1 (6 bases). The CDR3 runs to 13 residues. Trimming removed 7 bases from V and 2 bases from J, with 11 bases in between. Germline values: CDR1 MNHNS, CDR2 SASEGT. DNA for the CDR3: TGTGCCAGCACTCGGACAGCTCAAGAGACCCAGTACTTC. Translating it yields CASTRTAQETQYF.

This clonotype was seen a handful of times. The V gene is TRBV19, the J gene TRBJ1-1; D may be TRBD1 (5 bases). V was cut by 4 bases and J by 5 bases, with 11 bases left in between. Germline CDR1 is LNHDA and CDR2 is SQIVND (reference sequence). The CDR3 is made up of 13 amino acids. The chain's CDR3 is CASSRGGTTEAFF. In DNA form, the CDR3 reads TGTGCCAGTAGTAGGGGAGGGACGACTGAAGCTTTCTTT.

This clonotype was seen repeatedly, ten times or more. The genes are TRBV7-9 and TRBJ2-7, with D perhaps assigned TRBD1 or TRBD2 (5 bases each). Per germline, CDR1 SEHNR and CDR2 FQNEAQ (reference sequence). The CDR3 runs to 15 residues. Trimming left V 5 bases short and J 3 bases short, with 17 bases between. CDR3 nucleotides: TGTGCCAGCAGCCTAGAGGGGCTAGTCGGCTACGAGCAGTACTTC. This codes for CASSLEGLVGYEQYF.

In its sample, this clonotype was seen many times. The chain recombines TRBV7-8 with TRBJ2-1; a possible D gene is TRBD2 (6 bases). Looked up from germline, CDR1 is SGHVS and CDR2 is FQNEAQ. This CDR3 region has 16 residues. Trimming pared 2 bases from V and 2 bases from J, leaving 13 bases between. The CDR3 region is CASSLKAGQPYNEQFF. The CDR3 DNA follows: TGTGCCAGCAGCTTAAAGGCGGGGCAACCCTACAATGAGCAGTTCTTC.